This T cell receptor (beta chain) derives from a study of T cell responses to AZD1222 COVID-19 vaccine. Overall study findings and caveats: Baseline testing showed seropositivity in only a handful of AZD1222 recipients. Spike-specific TCR breadth rose after two AZD1222 doses, and depth rose as well. Donors, mostly white British, included more females; clonal diversity was possibly underestimated. Epitopes outside B.1.351 and B.1.1.7 mutated regions reportedly drew nearly half of spike TCRs.

Clones were read by immunoSEQ multiplex PCR, and TCRdb kept only the in-frame ones, dropping some. The sample records about 100,000 clones, roughly 90% being singletons. Comments on this clone: Its antigen remains unknown.

Germline values: CDR1 SGHAT, CDR2 FQNNGV. Trimming at V came to 5 bases and at J to 12 bases, leaving 10 bases not matched to a gene. This CDR3 is built from 13 residues. This chain joins TRBV11-2 and TRBJ2-7; TRBD2 matches 10 bases. This specimen was peripheral blood, taken on day 0 of AZD1222 vaccination. This receptor was taken from an adult in good health. The CDR3 sequence: CASSLQREGPRYF. The CDR3 region has the DNA TGTGCCAGCAGCCTCCAGCGGGAGGGGCCGCGGTACTTC.